This is a list of T cell receptor beta chains from one sample in a study of tumor-infiltrating lymphocytes in primary liver carcinoma. TCRdb passed the multiplex PCR reads through MiXCR, listing each CDR3 protein once. The sample shows over 250,000 distinct CDR3 sequences, approximately 58% of them seen only once. Material for sequencing was peripheral blood. Receptors were obtained from a woman aged 25 to 39 with primary liver carcinoma and hepatitis B virus infection. The CDR3 runs from the conserved cysteine through the conserved F or W. A D gene is named only where the DNA matches it firmly. Rows may omit the clone size; those that give it use once, few, many or a size class.

J gene,V gene,D gene,clone size,CDR3 DNA,CDR3 protein
TRBJ2-2,TRBV5-4,TRBD2,.,TGTGCCAGCAGCTTTAAGCGGGAGGGGGGCACCGGGGAGCTGTTTTTT,CASSFKREGGTGELFF
TRBJ2-7,TRBV28,.,.,TGTGCCAGCAGTTGGCAGGTAGCCTACGAGCAGTACTTC,CASSWQVAYEQYF
TRBJ1-4,TRBV10-3,TRBD1,.,TGTGCCACTGCCGAACCCGGGACAGGCAATGAAAAAATGTTTTTT,CATAEPGTGNEKMFF
TRBJ2-5,TRBV6-5,TRBD1,few,TGTGCCAGCAGCCCGGGGGGACAGGGGCACCAGGTGACCCAGTACTTC,CASSPGGQGHQVTQYF
TRBJ1-6,TRBV20-1,.,.,TGCAGTGCTGGGCAGGCGTCATATAATTCACCCCTCCACTTT,CSAGQASYNSPLHF
TRBJ1-1,TRBV11-2,.,.,TGTGCCAGGAGCTTTAGGGGGGGGCTCACTGAAGCTTTCTTT,CARSFRGGLTEAFF
TRBJ2-1,TRBV11-2,.,.,TGTGTCAGCAGCTCTCCACCCGGTCAGGCGTACAATGAGCAGTTCTTC,CVSSSPPGQAYNEQFF
TRBJ1-2,TRBV6-2/TRBV6-3,.,many,TGTGCCAGCAGTCCCGATGTAGGGGTCCGCGGCTACACCTTC,CASSPDVGVRGYTF
TRBJ2-7,TRBV11-2,TRBD1,.,TGTGGCAGGAGCGAGGACAGGGTAGGAGAGCAGTACTTC,CGRSEDRVGEQYF
TRBJ2-1,TRBV4-2,.,few,TGTGCCAGCAGCCAAGATGTCGAGTTTAGGAACAATGAGCAGTTCTTC,CASSQDVEFRNNEQFF
TRBJ1-5,TRBV6-1,.,.,TGTGCCAGCAGCGGGGCTAGGGCAGGGCGACAGCCCCAGCATTTT,CASSGARAGRQPQHF
TRBJ1-1,TRBV4-2,.,few,TGTGCCAGCAGCCAAGATCTCTCCAGGAGGGGGACTGAAGCTTTCTTT,CASSQDLSRRGTEAFF
TRBJ2-7,TRBV11-2,.,.,TGTGCCAGCACCCACTTGGGACGAGGTCGTTACGAGCAGTATTTC,CASTHLGRGRYEQYF
TRBJ2-3,TRBV5-6,TRBD1,.,TGTGCCAGCAGCTTGGGCTCCGGACAGGCTCTCACAGATACGCAGTATTTT,CASSLGSGQALTDTQYF
TRBJ2-7,TRBV6-2/TRBV6-3,.,.,TGTGCCACCAGCCTCAGTCTTCGTGTTCACGAGCAGTACTTC,CATSLSLRVHEQYF
TRBJ2-7,TRBV29-1,TRBD2,many,TGCAGCGTTGTCCCTAGCGGGAGGGCCGTTGAGACGCAGTACTTC,CSVVPSGRAVETQYF
TRBJ2-2,TRBV11-2,TRBD1,many,TGTGCCAGCAGACGTACCGGGACAGGAGATACCGGGGAGCTGTTTTTT,CASRRTGTGDTGELFF
TRBJ1-2,TRBV12-3/TRBV12-4,TRBD1,.,TGTGCCAGCAGTTCGACAGGGGGAAACTATGGCTACAACTTC,CASSSTGGNYGYNF
TRBJ2-1,TRBV5-1,.,few,TGCGCCAGCAGCTTGGATGGCGGGGATTACAATGAGCAGTTCTTC,CASSLDGGDYNEQFF
TRBJ2-7,TRBV11-2,.,.,TGCGTCAGCCGTTGGGGACGAGGGGGGAACGAGCAGTACTTC,CVSRWGRGGNEQYF
TRBJ1-1,TRBV7-9,TRBD1,.,TGTGCCAGCAGCCCAAAGAGGACAGGGGGCACTGAAGCTTTCTTT,CASSPKRTGGTEAFF
TRBJ2-5,TRBV5-4,TRBD1,many,TGTGCCAGCAGCGTACAAACTGGGACAGGGAGAGAGACCCAGTACTTC,CASSVQTGTGRETQYF
TRBJ2-2,TRBV19,TRBD1,.,TGTGCCAGTAGTATAGGGGGACAGACCGGGGAGCTGTTTTTT,CASSIGGQTGELFF
TRBJ2-5,TRBV10-2,.,few,TGCGCCAGCACGGAAGGACCCCAAGAGACCCAGTACTTC,CASTEGPQETQYF
TRBJ1-2,TRBV14,.,.,TGTGCCAGCAGCCAATATGGCGCGGTGAGCTACACCTTC,CASSQYGAVSYTF
TRBJ2-7,TRBV12-3/TRBV12-4,.,.,TGTGCCAGCAGTTTAGATTCCCGGGTGGCTGAGCAGTACTTC,CASSLDSRVAEQYF
TRBJ1-2,TRBV6-1,.,.,TGTACCAGCAGCCCCATTCTATCCGGCTACACCTTC,CTSSPILSGYTF
TRBJ2-1,TRBV4-2,TRBD2,.,TGTGCCAGCAGCCAGTCGACTAGCGTGACTAATGAGCAGTTCTTC,CASSQSTSVTNEQFF
TRBJ2-7,TRBV11-2,TRBD1,many,TGTGCCAGCAGCTCCAGGTGGGACAGTCCCTACGAGCAGTACTTC,CASSSRWDSPYEQYF
TRBJ2-1,TRBV11-3,TRBD2,.,TGTGCCAGCAGCCCCCGGAATAGCGGGGCCAATGAGCAGTTCTTC,CASSPRNSGANEQFF
TRBJ1-2,TRBV12-3/TRBV12-4,TRBD1,few,TGTGCCAGCAGTTCCTGGACAGGGGGCGCCGGTGGCTACACCTTC,CASSSWTGGAGGYTF
TRBJ2-2,TRBV7-9,.,.,TGTGCCAGCAGCTTTTCCAGCGGGTTTTACACCGGGGAGCTGTTTTTT,CASSFSSGFYTGELFF
TRBJ1-2,TRBV6-2/TRBV6-3,.,few,TGTGCCAGCAAGTTCACGACAGGCTCCAACTATGGCTACACCTTC,CASKFTTGSNYGYTF
TRBJ1-1,TRBV11-2,.,.,TGTACCAGCAGCTTAGTGCGGGACCTTAACACTGAGGCTTTCTTT,CTSSLVRDLNTEAFF
TRBJ2-1,TRBV6-5,TRBD1,.,TGTGCCAGTAGTCCACAGGGGGCGATCGGGCAGTTCTTC,CASSPQGAIGQFF
TRBJ1-5,TRBV12-3/TRBV12-4,TRBD1,.,TGTGCCGGCAGTTTAAAGGCGCAGGGGGGGCAGCCCCAGCATTTT,CAGSLKAQGGQPQHF